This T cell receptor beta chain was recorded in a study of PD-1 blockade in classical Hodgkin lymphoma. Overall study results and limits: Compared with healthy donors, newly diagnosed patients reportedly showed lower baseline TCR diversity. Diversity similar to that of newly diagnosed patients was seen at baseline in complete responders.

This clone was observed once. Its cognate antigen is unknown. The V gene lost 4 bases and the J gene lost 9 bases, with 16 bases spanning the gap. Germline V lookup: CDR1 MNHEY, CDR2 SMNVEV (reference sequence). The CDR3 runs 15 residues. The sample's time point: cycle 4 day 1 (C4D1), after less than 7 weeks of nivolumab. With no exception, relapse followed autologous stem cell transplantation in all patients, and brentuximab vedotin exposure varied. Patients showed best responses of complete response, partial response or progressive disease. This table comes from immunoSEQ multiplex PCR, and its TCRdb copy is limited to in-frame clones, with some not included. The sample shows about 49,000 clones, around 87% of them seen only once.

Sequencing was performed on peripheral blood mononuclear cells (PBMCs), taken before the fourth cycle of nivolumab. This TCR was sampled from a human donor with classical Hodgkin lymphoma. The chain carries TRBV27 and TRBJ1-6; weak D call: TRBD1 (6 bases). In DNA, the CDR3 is TGTGCCAGCAGTTGGGGGGACACTAAGGGTTCACCCCTCCACTTT. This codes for CASSWGDTKGSPLHF.